This TCR beta chain is drawn from a study of low-dose radiotherapy and immunotherapy resistance in tumors. Study information: Members of Cohort 1 were treated with 0.5 Gy per fraction every 2 weeks. The prescribed total PTV dose was 6.5 Gy. Treatment consisted of nivolumab 240 mg every two weeks and ipilimumab 1 mg/kg every six weeks, given intravenously to patients. The study administered intravenous cyclophosphamide at 200 mg/m2 every two weeks, one day ahead of radiation and immunotherapy.

The V gene lost 3 bases and the J gene lost 3 bases, with 9 bases spanning the gap. This CDR3 region has 13 residues. From germline, CDR1 is SGHDT and CDR2 YYEEEE. This clonotype has at least ten counts. Stated time point: before trial treatment. Every donor's regimen consisted of nivolumab, ipilimumab, aspirin, low-dose cyclophosphamide and low-dose radiotherapy. Both TCRalpha and TCRbeta chains were reverse transcribed with V-gene-specific primers. Amplification, which lasted around 18 PCR cycles, used a constant-region primer and V-primer adapter to amplify TCRs. TCRdb itself ran the reads through MiXCR, one entry per CDR3 protein. The top ten hold approximately 7% of the sample, which has about 64,000 distinct CDR3 sequences, roughly 29% seen once.

Source: PBMCs, taken before treatment. V usage is TRBV5-6 and J usage is TRBJ1-1; D not certain. The clonotype was recovered from a male donor with rectosigmoid adenocarcinoma. This CDR3 reads CASSSRSYTEAFF. DNA for the CDR3: TGTGCCAGCAGCTCCCGTTCGTACACTGAAGCTTTCTTT.